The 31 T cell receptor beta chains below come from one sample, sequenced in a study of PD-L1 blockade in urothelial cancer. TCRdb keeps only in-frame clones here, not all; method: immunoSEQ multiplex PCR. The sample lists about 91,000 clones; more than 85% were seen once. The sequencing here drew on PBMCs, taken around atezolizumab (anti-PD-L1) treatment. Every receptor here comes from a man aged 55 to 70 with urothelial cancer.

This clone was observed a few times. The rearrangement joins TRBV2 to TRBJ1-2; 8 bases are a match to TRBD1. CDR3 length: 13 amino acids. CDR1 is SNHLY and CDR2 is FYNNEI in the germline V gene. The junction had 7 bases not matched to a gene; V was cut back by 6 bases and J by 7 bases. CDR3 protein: CASRDDRGSGYTF. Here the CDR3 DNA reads TGTGCCAGCAGGGACGACAGGGGCAGTGGCTACACCTTC.

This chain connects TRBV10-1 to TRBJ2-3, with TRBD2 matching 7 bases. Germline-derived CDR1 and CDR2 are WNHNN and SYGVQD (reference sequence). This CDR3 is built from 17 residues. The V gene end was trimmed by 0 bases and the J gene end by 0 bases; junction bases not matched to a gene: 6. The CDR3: CASSESLRAGSTDTQYF. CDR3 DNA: TGCGCCAGCAGTGAGTCCCTGCGAGCGGGGAGCACAGATACGCAGTATTTT.

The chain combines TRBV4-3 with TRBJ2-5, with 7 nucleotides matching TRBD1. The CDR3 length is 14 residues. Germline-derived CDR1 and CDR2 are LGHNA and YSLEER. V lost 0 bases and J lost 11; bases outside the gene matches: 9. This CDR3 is CASSQEVPRGLQYF. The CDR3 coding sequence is TGCGCCAGCAGCCAAGAGGTACCGAGGGGGCTTCAGTACTTC.

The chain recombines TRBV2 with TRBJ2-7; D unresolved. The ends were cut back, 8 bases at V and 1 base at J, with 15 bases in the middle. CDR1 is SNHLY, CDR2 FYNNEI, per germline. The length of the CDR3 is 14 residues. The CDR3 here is CASRGPTTSYEQYF. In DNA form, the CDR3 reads TGTGCCAGCCGCGGCCCTACCACATCCTACGAGCAGTACTTC.

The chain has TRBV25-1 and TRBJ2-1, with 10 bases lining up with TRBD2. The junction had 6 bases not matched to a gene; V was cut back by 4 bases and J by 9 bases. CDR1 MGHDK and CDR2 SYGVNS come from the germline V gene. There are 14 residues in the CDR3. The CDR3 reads CASSASGRGAEQFF. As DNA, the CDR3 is TGTGCCAGCAGTGCTAGCGGGAGAGGGGCTGAGCAGTTCTTC.

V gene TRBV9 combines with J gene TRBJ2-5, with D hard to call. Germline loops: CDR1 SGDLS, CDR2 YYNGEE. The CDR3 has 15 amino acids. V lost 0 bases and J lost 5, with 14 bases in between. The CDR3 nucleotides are TGTGCCAGCAGCGTAGGTCCCCTCCCTTCCGAGACCCAGTACTTC. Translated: CASSVGPLPSETQYF.

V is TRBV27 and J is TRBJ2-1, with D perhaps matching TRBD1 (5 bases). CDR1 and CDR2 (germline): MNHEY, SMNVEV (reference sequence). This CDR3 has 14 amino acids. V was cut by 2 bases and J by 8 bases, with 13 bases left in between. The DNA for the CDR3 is TGTGCCAGCAGTTTACGAAACCGCAGGGATGAGCAGTTCTTC. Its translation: CASSLRNRRDEQFF.

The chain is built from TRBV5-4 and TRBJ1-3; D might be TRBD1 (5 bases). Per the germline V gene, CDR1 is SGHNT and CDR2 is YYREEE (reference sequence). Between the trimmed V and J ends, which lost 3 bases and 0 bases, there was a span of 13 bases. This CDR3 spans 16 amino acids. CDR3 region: CASSSTRGSSGNTIYF. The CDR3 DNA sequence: TGTGCCAGCAGCTCCACCCGGGGGTCCTCTGGAAACACCATATATTTT.

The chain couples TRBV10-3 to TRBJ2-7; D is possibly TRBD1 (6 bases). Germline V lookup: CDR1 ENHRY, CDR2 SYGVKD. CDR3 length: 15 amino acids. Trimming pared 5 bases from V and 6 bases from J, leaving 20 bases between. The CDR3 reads CAISPSGALRPEQYF. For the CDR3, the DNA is TGTGCCATCAGTCCGTCAGGGGCCCTACGCCCCGAGCAGTACTTC.

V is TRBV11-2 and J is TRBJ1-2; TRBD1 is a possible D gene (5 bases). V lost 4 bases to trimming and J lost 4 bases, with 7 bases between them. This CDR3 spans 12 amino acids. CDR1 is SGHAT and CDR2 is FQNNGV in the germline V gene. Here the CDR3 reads CASSSDSYGYTF. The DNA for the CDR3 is TGTGCCAGCAGCTCAGACAGCTATGGCTACACCTTC.

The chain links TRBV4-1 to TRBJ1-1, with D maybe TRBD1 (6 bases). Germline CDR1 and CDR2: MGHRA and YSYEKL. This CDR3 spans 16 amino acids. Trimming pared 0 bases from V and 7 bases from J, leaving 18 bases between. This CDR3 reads CASSQEGGARLSEAFF. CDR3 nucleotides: TGCGCCAGCAGCCAAGAGGGGGGGGCGCGTTTGAGTGAAGCTTTCTTT.

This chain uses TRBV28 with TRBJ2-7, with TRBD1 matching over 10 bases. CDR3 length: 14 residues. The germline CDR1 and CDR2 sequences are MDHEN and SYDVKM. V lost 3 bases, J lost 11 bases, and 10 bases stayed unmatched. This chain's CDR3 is CASSFRDRGSPKYF. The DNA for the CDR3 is TGTGCCAGCAGTTTCCGGGACAGGGGCTCCCCAAAGTACTTC.

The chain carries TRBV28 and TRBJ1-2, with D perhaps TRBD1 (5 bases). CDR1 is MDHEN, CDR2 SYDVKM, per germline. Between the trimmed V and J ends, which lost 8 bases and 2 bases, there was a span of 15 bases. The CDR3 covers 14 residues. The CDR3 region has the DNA TGTGCCAGCGTAGGTCGGGGGACGAACTATGGCTACACCTTC. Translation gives CASVGRGTNYGYTF.

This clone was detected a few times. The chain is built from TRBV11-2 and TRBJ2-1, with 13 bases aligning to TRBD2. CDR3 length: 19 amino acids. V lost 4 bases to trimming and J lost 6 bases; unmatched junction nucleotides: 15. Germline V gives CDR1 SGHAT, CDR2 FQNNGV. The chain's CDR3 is CASSSGLAGRVGRSNEQFF. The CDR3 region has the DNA TGTGCCAGCAGCTCGGGACTAGCGGGGAGGGTTGGGCGATCCAATGAGCAGTTCTTC.

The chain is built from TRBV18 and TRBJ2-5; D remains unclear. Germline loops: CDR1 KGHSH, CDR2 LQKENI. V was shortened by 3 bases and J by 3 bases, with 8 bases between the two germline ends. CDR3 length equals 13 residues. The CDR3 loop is CASSPAGEETQYF. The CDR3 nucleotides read TGTGCCAGCTCACCGGCCGGAGAAGAGACCCAGTACTTC.

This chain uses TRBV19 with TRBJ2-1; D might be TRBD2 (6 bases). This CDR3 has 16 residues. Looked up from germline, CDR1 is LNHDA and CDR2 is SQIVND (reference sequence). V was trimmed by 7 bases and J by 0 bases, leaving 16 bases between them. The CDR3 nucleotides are TGTGCCAGTATAAAATCGGCGGGGCGCTCCTACAATGAGCAGTTCTTC. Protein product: CASIKSAGRSYNEQFF. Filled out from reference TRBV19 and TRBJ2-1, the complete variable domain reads DGGITQSPKYLFRKEGQNVTLSCEQNLNHDAMYWYRQDPGQGLRLIYYSQIVNDFQKGDIAEGYSVSREKKESFPLTVTSAQKNPTAFYLCASIKSAGRSYNEQFFGPGTRLTVL.

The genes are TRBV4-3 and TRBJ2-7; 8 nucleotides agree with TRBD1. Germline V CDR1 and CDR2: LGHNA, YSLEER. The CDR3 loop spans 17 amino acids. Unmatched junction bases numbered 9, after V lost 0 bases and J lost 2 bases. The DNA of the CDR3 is TGCGCCAGCAGCCAAGACGTGGGGCGACAGGGGCCCTACGAGCAGTACTTC. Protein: CASSQDVGRQGPYEQYF.

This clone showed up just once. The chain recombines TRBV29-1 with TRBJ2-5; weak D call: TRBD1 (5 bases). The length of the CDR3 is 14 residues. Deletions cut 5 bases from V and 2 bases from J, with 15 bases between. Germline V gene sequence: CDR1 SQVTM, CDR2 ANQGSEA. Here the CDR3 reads CSVLGPGRQETQYF. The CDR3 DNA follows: TGCAGCGTTTTGGGGCCGGGCAGGCAAGAGACCCAGTACTTC.

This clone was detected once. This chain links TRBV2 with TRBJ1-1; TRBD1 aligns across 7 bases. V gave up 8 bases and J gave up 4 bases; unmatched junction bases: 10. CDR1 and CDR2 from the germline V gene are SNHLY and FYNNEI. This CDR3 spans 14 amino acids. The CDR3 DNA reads TGTGCCAGCGGAAGACAGGGAGAGAGCACTGAAGCTTTCTTT. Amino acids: CASGRQGESTEAFF.

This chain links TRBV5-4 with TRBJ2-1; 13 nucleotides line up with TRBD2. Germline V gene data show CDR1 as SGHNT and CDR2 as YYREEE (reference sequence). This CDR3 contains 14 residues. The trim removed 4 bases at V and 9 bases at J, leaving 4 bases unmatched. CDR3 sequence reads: CASSRTSGRPEQFF. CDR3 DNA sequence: TGTGCCAGCAGCCGGACTAGCGGGAGACCTGAGCAGTTCTTC.

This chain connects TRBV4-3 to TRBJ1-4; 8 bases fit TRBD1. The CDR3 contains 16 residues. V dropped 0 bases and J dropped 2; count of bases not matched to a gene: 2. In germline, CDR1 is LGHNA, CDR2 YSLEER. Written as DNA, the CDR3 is TGCGCCAGCAGCCAAGAGCGACAGGGGACTAATGAAAAACTGTTTTTT. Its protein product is CASSQERQGTNEKLFF.

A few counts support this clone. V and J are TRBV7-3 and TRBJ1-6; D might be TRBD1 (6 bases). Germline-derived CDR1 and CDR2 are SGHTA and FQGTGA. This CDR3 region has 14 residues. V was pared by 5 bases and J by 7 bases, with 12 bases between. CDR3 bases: TGTGCCAGCAGCCCGACAGGACCGAATTCACCCCTCCACTTT. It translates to CASSPTGPNSPLHF.

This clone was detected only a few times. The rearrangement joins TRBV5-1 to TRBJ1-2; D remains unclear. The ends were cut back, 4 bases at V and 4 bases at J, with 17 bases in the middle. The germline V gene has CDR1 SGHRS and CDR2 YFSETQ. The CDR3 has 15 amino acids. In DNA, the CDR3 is TGCGCCAGCAGCGCCACTTCCGGGGAAGGCTATGGCTACACCTTC. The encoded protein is CASSATSGEGYGYTF.

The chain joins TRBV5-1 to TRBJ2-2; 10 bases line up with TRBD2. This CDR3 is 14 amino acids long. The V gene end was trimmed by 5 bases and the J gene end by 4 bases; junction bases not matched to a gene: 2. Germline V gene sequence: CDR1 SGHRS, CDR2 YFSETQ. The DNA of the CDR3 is TGCGCCAGCAGTACTAGCGGGACCACCGGGGAGCTGTTTTTT. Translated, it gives CASSTSGTTGELFF.

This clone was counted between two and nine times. The CDR3 here is CSVEQGAGELFF. For the CDR3, the DNA is TGCAGCGTTGAGCAGGGTGCCGGGGAGCTGTTTTTT. This chain links TRBV29-1 with TRBJ2-2; D might be TRBD1 (5 bases). Germline CDR1 reads SQVTM; CDR2 reads ANQGSEA. The V and J ends lost 3 bases and 6 bases respectively, with 8 bases between them. This CDR3 is 12 amino acids long.

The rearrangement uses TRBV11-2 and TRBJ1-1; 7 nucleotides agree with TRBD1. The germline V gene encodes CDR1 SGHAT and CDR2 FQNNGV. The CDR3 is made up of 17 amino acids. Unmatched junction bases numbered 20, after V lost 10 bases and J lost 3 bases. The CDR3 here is CATKDGKQGIGYTEAFF. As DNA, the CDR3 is TGTGCCACCAAAGACGGGAAACAGGGGATTGGATACACTGAAGCTTTCTTT.

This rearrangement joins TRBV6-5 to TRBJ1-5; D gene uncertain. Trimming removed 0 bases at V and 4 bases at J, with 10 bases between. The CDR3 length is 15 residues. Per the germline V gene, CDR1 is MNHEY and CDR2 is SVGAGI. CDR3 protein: CASSYSGSMNQPQHF. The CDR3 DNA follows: TGTGCCAGCAGTTACTCGGGCAGTATGAATCAGCCCCAGCATTTT.

CDR3 sequence reads: CASGPGQGSEQYF. The CDR3 DNA follows: TGTGCCAGTGGACCGGGACAGGGATCTGAGCAGTACTTC. J is TRBJ2-7 and V is TRBV28, with 9 positions matching TRBD1. This CDR3 region has 13 residues. Germline CDR1 is MDHEN and CDR2 is SYDVKM. V trimming: 9 bases; J trimming: 7 bases; junction bases outside the gene matches: 10.

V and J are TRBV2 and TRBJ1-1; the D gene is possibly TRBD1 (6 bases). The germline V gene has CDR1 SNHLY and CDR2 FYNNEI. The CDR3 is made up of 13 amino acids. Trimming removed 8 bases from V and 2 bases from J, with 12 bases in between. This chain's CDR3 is CASGTGLNTEAFF. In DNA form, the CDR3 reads TGTGCCAGCGGAACAGGGCTCAACACTGAAGCTTTCTTT.

CDR3 region: CASTQGQGNTEAFF. CDR3 nucleotides: TGTGCCAGCACCCAGGGACAGGGGAACACTGAAGCTTTCTTT. This chain uses TRBV4-2 with TRBJ1-1, with TRBD1 matching 9 bases. The V gene end was trimmed by 7 bases and the J gene end by 1 base; junction bases not matched to a gene: 4. The CDR3 sequence is 14 residues long. Germline V CDR1 and CDR2: LGHNA, YNFKEQ.

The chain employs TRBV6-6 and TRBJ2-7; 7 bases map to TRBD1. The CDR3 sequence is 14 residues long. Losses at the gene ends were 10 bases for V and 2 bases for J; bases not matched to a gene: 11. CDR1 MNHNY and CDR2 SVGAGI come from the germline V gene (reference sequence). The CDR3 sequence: CATRKGQVTYEQYF. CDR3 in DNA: TGTGCCACCAGGAAAGGACAGGTAACCTACGAGCAGTACTTC.